The T cell receptor beta chain described here comes from a study of shared T cell receptors in the human thymus. The CDR3 has 16 amino acids. CDR1 LNHDA and CDR2 SQIVND come from the germline V gene (reference sequence). Losses at the gene ends were 3 bases for V and 5 bases for J; bases not matched to a gene: 13. This clone has a handful of counts. Here immunoSEQ multiplex PCR was the method, and the copy in TCRdb shows in-frame clones only, minus some. The sample yields 500,000 to 750,000 clones, 88% seen once. This same sample was also taken into another study, of human thymus T cells. That work contributes: Use of V and J genes seemed skewed within the thymic and blood repertoires.

The sequence came from a boy in the first two years of life with a congenital heart defect. The material sequenced was thymocytes. The chain is built from TRBV19 and TRBJ2-7; the match to TRBD2 covers 7 bases. The CDR3 loop is CASSMAQRDLMNEQYF. DNA for the CDR3: TGTGCCAGTAGTATGGCCCAGCGGGACCTTATGAACGAGCAGTACTTC.